These 32 T cell receptor beta chains share one sample of origin, sequenced in a study of PD-L1 blockade in urothelial cancer. Time point noted: pretreatment peripheral blood. Using immunoSEQ multiplex PCR, the repertoire was profiled, and TCRdb retains in-frame clones only, with some absent. The sample holds roughly 130,000 clones; 84% are singletons and the top ten take about 2.9%. Sequences were derived from PBMCs, sampled around atezolizumab (anti-PD-L1) treatment. The receptors come from a man between 45 and 60 years old with urothelial cancer.

The chain employs TRBV18 and TRBJ2-5; 9 positions match TRBD2. V shed 3 bases, J shed 4 bases, and the junction held 9 bases outside the gene matches. CDR1 and CDR2 from the germline V gene are KGHSH and LQKENI. The CDR3 has 16 amino acids. CDR3 amino acids: CASSPAIAGERETQYF. The DNA of the CDR3 is TGTGCCAGCTCACCGGCGATAGCGGGAGAAAGAGAGACCCAGTACTTC.

A few counts support this clone. The chain combines TRBV13 with TRBJ2-7, with 7 bases fitting TRBD2. Germline values: CDR1 PRHDT, CDR2 FYEKMQ (reference sequence). V was pared by 5 bases and J by 6 bases, with 10 bases of the junction left unmatched. This CDR3 spans 14 amino acids. DNA for the CDR3: TGTGCCAGCAGCCCAAGCGGGAATTATGGCGAGCAGTACTTC. Translation: CASSPSGNYGEQYF.

The rearrangement joins TRBV12-5 to TRBJ1-1; D might be TRBD1 (6 bases). Germline CDR1 is LGHNT and CDR2 is FRNRAP. This CDR3 has 13 amino acids. V lost 6 bases to trimming and J lost 2 bases, with 10 bases between them. DNA of the CDR3: TGTGCTAGTGGCCCACAGGGCAACACTGAAGCTTTCTTT. This translates into CASGPQGNTEAFF.

This clone appeared a few times. The V gene is TRBV30, the J gene TRBJ1-5; possibly TRBD1 for D (6 bases). Germline V gives CDR1 GTSNPN, CDR2 SVGIG (reference sequence). Trimming stripped 7 bases from V and 3 bases from J, with 10 bases between. This CDR3 spans 12 amino acids. This CDR3 is CAFGQINQPQHF. The CDR3 coding sequence is TGTGCCTTTGGACAGATCAATCAGCCCCAGCATTTT.

This clone is judged medium-sized. The chain uses TRBV13 and TRBJ2-7; TRBD2 agrees at 7 bases. Germline trimming cut 3 bases from V and 0 bases from J; bases unmatched to any gene: 5. Germline V gene sequence: CDR1 PRHDT, CDR2 FYEKMQ (reference sequence). This CDR3 has 15 amino acids. The CDR3 is CASSFSGSSSYEQYF. The CDR3 DNA reads as TGTGCCAGCAGCTTTAGCGGGTCGAGCTCCTACGAGCAGTACTTC.

This clone has only a few counts. The CDR3 region has the DNA TGTGCCAGCAGTCGACAGGGGATGTTCGAAAAACTGTTTTTT. Its protein product is CASSRQGMFEKLFF. The chain has TRBV27 and TRBJ1-4, with 8 bases lining up with TRBD1. V dropped 5 bases and J dropped 8; count of bases not matched to a gene: 7. The CDR3 sequence is 14 residues long. Per germline, CDR1 MNHEY and CDR2 SMNVEV (reference sequence).

CDR3 region: CASSLKNRPQETQYF. For the CDR3, the DNA is TGTGCCAGCAGCTTAAAGAACCGCCCGCAGGAGACCCAGTACTTC. V usage is TRBV7-9 and J usage is TRBJ2-5; D is undetermined. The CDR3 spans 15 residues. Trimming took off 2 bases at V and 5 bases at J, with 15 bases between the two ends. Per germline, CDR1 SEHNR and CDR2 FQNEAQ (reference sequence).

This chain connects TRBV7-2 to TRBJ2-5; possibly TRBD1 for D (5 bases). The germline CDR1 and CDR2 sequences are SGHTA and FQGNSA. The CDR3 is made up of 11 amino acids. Between the trimmed V and J ends, which lost 4 bases and 9 bases, there was a span of 9 bases. DNA for the CDR3: TGTGCCAGCAGCTCAGGGAAGCCCCAGTACTTC. Amino acids: CASSSGKPQYF.

This chain uses TRBV27 with TRBJ1-1; 7 bases are a match to TRBD1. Germline V gene data show CDR1 as MNHEY and CDR2 as SMNVEV (reference sequence). This CDR3 is 14 amino acids long. V lost 5 bases, J lost 0 bases, and 3 bases stayed unmatched. The CDR3 nucleotides read TGTGCCAGCAGTCGGGACAGAGTGAACACTGAAGCTTTCTTT. It specifies CASSRDRVNTEAFF.

This chain connects TRBV11-3 to TRBJ2-1; 8 nucleotides match TRBD2. The CDR3 sequence is 18 residues long. The J segment lost 0 bases and the V segment lost 2 bases, leaving 9 bases of the junction unmatched. CDR1 SGHNT and CDR2 YENEEA come from the germline V gene. CDR3 region: CASSLSSSGSGSYNEQFF. The CDR3 region has the DNA TGTGCCAGCAGCTTATCATCCAGCGGGAGTGGCTCCTACAATGAGCAGTTCTTC.

The J gene is TRBJ2-3, the V gene TRBV6-1; D might be TRBD1 (6 bases). Germline values: CDR1 MNHNS, CDR2 SASEGT. The CDR3 sequence is 15 residues long. Trimming shortened V by 6 bases and J by 4 bases, and 17 bases separated the two germline ends. The CDR3 sequence is CASSPMTGRPDTQYF. CDR3 sequence (DNA): TGTGCCAGCAGCCCCATGACAGGCAGGCCAGATACGCAGTATTTT.

This clone was counted between two and nine times. This chain connects TRBV9 to TRBJ2-7, with 8 bases that match TRBD2. The CDR3 totals 14 residues. Germline trimming cut 4 bases from V and 4 bases from J; bases unmatched to any gene: 7. CDR1 and CDR2 from the germline V gene are SGDLS and YYNGEE. This chain's CDR3 is CASSPRAGGYEQYF. The CDR3 coding sequence is TGTGCCAGCAGCCCCCGCGCGGGAGGTTACGAGCAGTACTTC.

In this sample, this clone turned up a few times. The CDR3 region is CASSLYPPGQGYGYTF. Written as DNA, the CDR3 is TGCGCCAGCAGCTTGTATCCCCCGGGACAGGGCTATGGCTACACCTTC. The V and J genes are TRBV5-1 and TRBJ1-2; 9 bases map to TRBD1. Looked up from germline, CDR1 is SGHRS and CDR2 is YFSETQ. V dropped 1 base and J dropped 4; count of bases not matched to a gene: 8. CDR3 length equals 16 residues. Using reference TRBV5-1 and TRBJ1-2 for the parts outside the CDR3, the full variable domain is KAGVTQTPRYLIKTRGQQVTLSCSPISGHRSVSWYQQTPGQGLQFLFEYFSETQRNKGNFPGRFSGRQFSNSRSEMNVSTLELGDSALYLCASSLYPPGQGYGYTFGSGTRLTVV.

This rearrangement joins TRBV29-1 to TRBJ1-2; the D gene is possibly TRBD1 (5 bases). The length of the CDR3 is 14 residues. Germline V lookup: CDR1 SQVTM, CDR2 ANQGSEA. The V gene lost 2 bases and the J gene lost 1 base, with 11 bases spanning the gap. Written as DNA, the CDR3 is TGCAGCGTTGAACCCACAGGCCGTAACTATGGCTACACCTTC. Amino acid sequence: CSVEPTGRNYGYTF. Looking up the rest from reference TRBV29-1 and TRBJ1-2 gives the full variable domain: SAVISQKPSRDICQRGTSLTIQCQVDSQVTMMFWYRQQPGQSLTLIATANQGSEATYESGFVIDKFPISRPNLTFSTLTVSNMSPEDSSIYLCSVEPTGRNYGYTFGSGTRLTVV.

The chain joins TRBV4-1 to TRBJ2-7, with TRBD2 matching 8 bases. This CDR3 is built from 18 residues. Losses at the gene ends were 1 base for V and 0 bases for J; bases not matched to a gene: 11. Germline CDR1 reads MGHRA; CDR2 reads YSYEKL. The CDR3 here is CASSQVYRGGDRSYEQYF. The CDR3 DNA reads TGCGCCAGCAGCCAAGTCTACCGGGGGGGGGACCGCTCCTACGAGCAGTACTTC.

The J gene is TRBJ2-3, the V gene TRBV29-1; D may be TRBD2 (5 bases). Germline assignment: CDR1 SQVTM and CDR2 ANQGSEA. The CDR3 covers 15 residues. With 4 bases removed from V and 2 bases from J, the gap between germline ends came to 16 bases. The chain's CDR3 is CSVGLSYRDTDTQYF. For the CDR3, the DNA is TGCAGCGTTGGTTTAAGCTATCGGGACACAGATACGCAGTATTTT.

The chain employs TRBV11-2 and TRBJ2-1, with D tentatively TRBD1 (6 bases). This CDR3 has 16 residues. The germline gives CDR1 SGHAT, CDR2 FQNNGV. V was clipped by 6 bases and J by 4 bases, with 19 bases between them. CDR3 sequence: CASRRGTITLYNEQFF. CDR3 DNA sequence: TGTGCCAGCAGGAGGGGGACAATAACACTTTACAATGAGCAGTTCTTC.

In nucleotides, the CDR3 is TGTGCCAGCAGTTCTGTTGGGGCGGTCACTGAAGCTTTCTTT. It specifies CASSSVGAVTEAFF. V usage is TRBV7-6 and J usage is TRBJ1-1, with D perhaps TRBD1 (5 bases). The CDR3 length is 14 residues. V lost 6 bases and J lost 4, with 15 bases in between. CDR1 and CDR2 (germline): SGHVS, FNYEAQ.

The V call is TRBV27, the J call TRBJ2-2, with D maybe TRBD1 (6 bases). V gave up 7 bases and J gave up 4 bases, with 13 bases separating them. This CDR3 spans 14 amino acids. Germline assignment: CDR1 MNHEY and CDR2 SMNVEV (reference sequence). The CDR3 reads CASTPWGPTGELFF. The CDR3 coding sequence is TGTGCCAGCACTCCTTGGGGGCCCACCGGGGAGCTGTTTTTT.

This clone has more than one count but fewer than ten. The junction departs from the called germline gene at one end, perhaps through a read error. The rearrangement links TRBV7-2 to TRBJ2-7; D unresolved. The CDR3 spans 14 residues. CDR1 and CDR2 from the germline V gene are SGHTA and FQGNSA. The CDR3 sequence: CASSLDHSRYVQYF. CDR3 DNA sequence: TGTGCCAGCAGCTTAGACCACTCCCGGTACGTGCAGTACTTC.

The rearrangement joins TRBV4-2 to TRBJ2-7; TRBD2 matches at 8 bases. With V trimmed by 1 base and J by 6 bases, 8 bases remained unmatched. This CDR3 has 15 amino acids. Germline V gives CDR1 LGHNA, CDR2 YNFKEQ. The CDR3 DNA sequence: TGTGCCAGCAGCCAAGCAATGGGACTAGTTTTCGAGCAGTACTTC. This translates into CASSQAMGLVFEQYF.

The chain couples TRBV19 to TRBJ2-4; D might be TRBD1 (5 bases). CDR3 length equals 16 residues. The germline CDR1 and CDR2 sequences are LNHDA and SQIVND (reference sequence). V was cut by 1 base and J by 0 bases, with 10 bases left in between. CDR3 sequence (DNA): TGTGCCAGTAGTATAGTCAGGGATAAAGCCAAAAACATTCAGTACTTC. Encoded protein: CASSIVRDKAKNIQYF.

The chain combines TRBV27 with TRBJ2-1; TRBD2 is a possible D gene (6 bases). V was clipped by 0 bases and J by 0 bases, with 18 bases between them. CDR1 is MNHEY, CDR2 SMNVEV, per germline (reference sequence). This CDR3 has 19 amino acids. In DNA, the CDR3 is TGTGCCAGCAGTTTATCTGGGCTAGCGATTGGAATCTCCTACAATGAGCAGTTCTTC. Translated: CASSLSGLAIGISYNEQFF.

The V and J genes are TRBV7-2 and TRBJ1-2; 10 positions match TRBD1. The V segment lost 4 bases and the J segment 4 bases; nucleotides outside the gene matches: 6. CDR3 length equals 15 residues. Germline CDR1 reads SGHTA; CDR2 reads FQGNSA. DNA for the CDR3: TGTGCCAGCAGCTCCAGACAGGGGGCCCGCTATGGCTACACCTTC. This translates into CASSSRQGARYGYTF.

The rearrangement joins TRBV5-1 to TRBJ2-3; the D gene is possibly TRBD2 (5 bases). Trimming pared 2 bases from V and 6 bases from J, leaving 10 bases between. The CDR3 extends over 13 amino acids. In germline, CDR1 is SGHRS, CDR2 YFSETQ. CDR3 residues: CASSFRQRDTQYF. CDR3 DNA: TGCGCCAGCAGCTTCAGGCAGCGGGATACGCAGTATTTT.

This clone was counted a few times. The chain combines TRBV7-9 with TRBJ2-3; 13 nucleotides line up with TRBD2. Germline V gives CDR1 SEHNR, CDR2 FQNEAQ (reference sequence). Trimming removed 5 bases from V and 6 bases from J; junction bases left unmatched: 8. The CDR3 sequence is 16 residues long. The CDR3 sequence is CASSDTSGRAWDTQYF. The CDR3 nucleotides are TGTGCCAGCAGCGATACTAGCGGGAGGGCCTGGGATACGCAGTATTTT.

The chain combines TRBV19 with TRBJ1-1; TRBD1 might be the D (6 bases). Trimming took off 10 bases at V and 11 bases at J, with 17 bases between the two ends. The CDR3 consists of 11 residues. Germline CDR1 is LNHDA and CDR2 is SQIVND (reference sequence). The CDR3 nucleotides are TGTGCCACCGTCGACAGGTTCATCGCTTTCTTT. Its translation: CATVDRFIAFF.

The gene calls are TRBV5-8 and TRBJ2-3; TRBD2 is a possible D gene (6 bases). V was trimmed by 1 base and J by 5 bases, leaving 8 bases between them. The CDR3 is 13 residues long. Germline CDR1 SGHTS, CDR2 YDEGEE. The DNA of the CDR3 is TGTGCCAGCAGCTTGCGGGAGTTAGATACGCAGTATTTT. This translates into CASSLRELDTQYF.

The rearrangement joins TRBV6-5 to TRBJ1-2; D gene unclear. Per germline, CDR1 MNHEY and CDR2 SVGAGI. The CDR3 covers 14 residues. V was pared by 7 bases and J by 5 bases, with 17 bases between. In DNA, the CDR3 is TGTGCCAGCACCCCGGCGGGGAGTCGGTATGGCTACACCTTC. Translating it yields CASTPAGSRYGYTF.

The J gene is TRBJ1-6, the V gene TRBV2, with 9 positions matching TRBD1. Trimming cost V 7 bases and J 10 bases; bases outside gene matches: 11. The germline V gene encodes CDR1 SNHLY and CDR2 FYNNEI. This CDR3 contains 15 residues. DNA for the CDR3: TGTGCCAGCAACTCGCGGGACAGGGCACTCTCACCCCTCCACTTT. Its translation: CASNSRDRALSPLHF.

The chain employs TRBV21-1 and TRBJ2-3; TRBD2 is the table's D call, not checked against the DNA. TRBV21-1 is deemed a pseudogene. The CDR3 is 18 amino acids. CDR3 residues: CASSKDEWTSGDTDTQYF. Here the CDR3 DNA reads TGTGCCAGCAGCAAAGATGAGTGGACTAGCGGAGACACAGATACGCAGTATTTT.

V gene TRBV7-6 combines with J gene TRBJ2-5; 7 bases are a match to TRBD1. V trimming: 5 bases; J trimming: 4 bases; junction bases outside the gene matches: 7. Germline V gene sequence: CDR1 SGHVS, CDR2 FNYEAQ. The CDR3 sequence is 14 residues long. This chain's CDR3 is CASSLPRGRETQYF. CDR3 DNA sequence: TGTGCCAGCAGCCTGCCGAGGGGGCGAGAGACCCAGTACTTC.